Listed below are T cell receptor beta chains from one sample, sequenced in a study of CD8+CD57+ T cells in acquired aplastic anemia. TCRdb re-called the reads through MiXCR, storing one row per CDR3 protein. This sample has some 180,000 distinct CDR3 sequences, with 55% to 65% found just once. Sequencing was done on a sample of sorted CD4+, CD8+, or CD8+CD57+ T cells (not recorded which) from PBMCs. The receptors derive from a human donor with aplastic anemia. CDR3s leave out the opening cysteine and the closing phenylalanine or tryptophan.

V gene	J gene	CDR3 protein
TRBV4-2	TRBJ2-7	ASSPLRGDYEQY
TRBV19	TRBJ2-1	ASRPERGLGNEQF
TRBV10-3	TRBJ1-2	AISDRVLYGYT
TRBV20-1	TRBJ1-5	SATDRELGQPQH
TRBV19	TRBJ1-2	ASSIQGNYGYT
TRBV29-1	TRBJ2-1	SVTRRTHYNEQF
TRBV2	TRBJ2-7	ASSLRQNGDEQY
TRBV30	TRBJ1-1	AWRDGMNTEAF
TRBV19	TRBJ1-6	ASSPTGEGSPLH
TRBV12-3/TRBV12-4	TRBJ1-1	ASSSYRDRANTEAF
TRBV5-4	TRBJ2-1	ASSLGWNEQF
TRBV7-7	TRBJ2-7	ASSLVAGNLGEQY
TRBV14	TRBJ2-1	ASSQVPGQGDNEQF
TRBV6-5	TRBJ2-1	ASSALGSEQF
TRBV4-2	TRBJ1-5	ASSQDQEQPQH
TRBV29-1	TRBJ2-7	SVEGPGNSYEQY
TRBV7-8	TRBJ2-1	ASSLVAGGSNEQF
TRBV4-1	TRBJ2-3	ASSQENRDTDTQY
TRBV24-1	TRBJ2-3	ATSDYSGRDVNTQY
TRBV15	TRBJ2-7	ATARQDYYEQY
TRBV10-3	TRBJ2-7	AISPPGQSLYEQY
TRBV20-1	TRBJ2-2	SARGALANAGELF
TRBV20-1	TRBJ2-7	SARAGQGYEQY
TRBV15	TRBJ2-1	ATRYRGTMDNEQF
TRBV10-3	TRBJ1-2	AISDSVYGYT
TRBV24-1	TRBJ2-4	ATSGDRGGGIQY
TRBV6-4	TRBJ2-7	ASGAEVGGEQY
TRBV7-3	TRBJ2-7	ASSLMAGGGLSYEQY
TRBV15	TRBJ2-7	ASSIAGGRYEQY
TRBV15	TRBJ2-5	ATSSNGGAGETQY
TRBV5-4	TRBJ2-7	ASSGRDRVYEQH
TRBV20-1	TRBJ2-7	SARPGTRVAEQY
TRBV7-6	TRBJ2-6	ASSLGWGAGANVLT
TRBV4-1	TRBJ2-1	ASSLLQGNEQF
TRBV7-2	TRBJ1-2	ASSLVMWDTYGYT
TRBV6-4	TRBJ1-3	ASSDPRTNTIY
TRBV29-1	TRBJ2-7	SVGLSPSYEQY
TRBV20-1	TRBJ2-1	SAMEGAGSSYNEQF
TRBV4-1	TRBJ2-3	ASSRSIAGDTQY
TRBV5-6	TRBJ2-2	ASSLDMNTGELF
TRBV25-1	TRBJ2-1	ASSESGSSYNEQF
TRBV20-1	TRBJ1-6	SAIGLAKSPLH
TRBV7-3	TRBJ2-1	ASSLTPVNEQF
TRBV7-8	TRBJ1-2	ASTVKERGGYT